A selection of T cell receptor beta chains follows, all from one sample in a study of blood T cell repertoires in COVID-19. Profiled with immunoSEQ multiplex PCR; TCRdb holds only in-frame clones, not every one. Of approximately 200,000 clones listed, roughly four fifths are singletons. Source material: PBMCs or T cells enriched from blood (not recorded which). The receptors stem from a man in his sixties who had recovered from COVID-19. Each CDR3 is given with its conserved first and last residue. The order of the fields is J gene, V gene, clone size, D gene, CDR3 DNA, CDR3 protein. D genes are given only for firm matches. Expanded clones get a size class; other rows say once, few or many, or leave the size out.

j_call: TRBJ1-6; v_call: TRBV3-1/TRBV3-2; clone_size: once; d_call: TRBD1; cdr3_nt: TGTGCCAGCAGCCATCGCCGGGACAGGGGCACGATCTCCTATAATTCACCCCTCCACTTT; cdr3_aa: CASSHRRDRGTISYNSPLHF
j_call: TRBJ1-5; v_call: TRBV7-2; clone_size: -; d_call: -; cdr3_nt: TGTGCCAGCAGCCTCGCTTGGGCAAGCAATCAGCCCCAGCATTTT; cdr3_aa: CASSLAWASNQPQHF
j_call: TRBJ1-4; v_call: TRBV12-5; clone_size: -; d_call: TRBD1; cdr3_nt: TGTGCTAGTGGTTCGGGGGACAGCGATGAAAAACTGTTTTTT; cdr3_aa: CASGSGDSDEKLFF
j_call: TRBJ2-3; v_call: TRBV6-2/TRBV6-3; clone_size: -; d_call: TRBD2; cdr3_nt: TGTGCCAGCAGTGATAAGACGGTAGCGGGGGGGCTCATAGATACGCAGTATTTT; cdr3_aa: CASSDKTVAGGLIDTQYF
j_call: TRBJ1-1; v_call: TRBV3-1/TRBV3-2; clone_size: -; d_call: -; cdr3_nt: TGTGCCAGCAGCCAGACAGCACCGAACACTGAAGCTTTCTTT; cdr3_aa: CASSQTAPNTEAFF
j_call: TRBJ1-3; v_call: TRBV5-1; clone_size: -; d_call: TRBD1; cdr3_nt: TGCGCCAGCAGCTCCAGGACAGGGGAAGCTGGAAACACCATATATTTT; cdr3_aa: CASSSRTGEAGNTIYF
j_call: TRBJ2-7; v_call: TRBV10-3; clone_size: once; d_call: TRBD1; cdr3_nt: TGTGCCACTACAAAACCGGGACAGGACTCCTACGAGCAGTACTTC; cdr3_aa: CATTKPGQDSYEQYF
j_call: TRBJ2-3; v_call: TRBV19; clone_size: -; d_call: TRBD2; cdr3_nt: TGTGCCAGTAGTATGCGGGGGAACCCTAGCACAGATACGCAGTATTTT; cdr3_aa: CASSMRGNPSTDTQYF
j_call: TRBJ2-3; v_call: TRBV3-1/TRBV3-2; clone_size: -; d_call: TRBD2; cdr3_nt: TGTGCCACGGGGGGACTAGTAGGTCCAGATACGCAGTATTTT; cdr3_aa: CATGGLVGPDTQYF
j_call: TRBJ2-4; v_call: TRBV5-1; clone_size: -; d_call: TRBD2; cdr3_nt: TGCGCCAGCAGCTCCTCCCTAGCGGGGGGCAACATTCAGTACTTC; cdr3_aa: CASSSSLAGGNIQYF
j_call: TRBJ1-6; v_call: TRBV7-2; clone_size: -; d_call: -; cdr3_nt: TGTGCCAGCAGCCGGGAACAGGGATCCAATTCACCCCTCCACTTT; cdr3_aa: CASSREQGSNSPLHF
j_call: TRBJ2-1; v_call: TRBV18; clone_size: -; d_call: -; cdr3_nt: TGTGCCAGCTCACCGGGGGGAATAAATGAGCAGTTCTTC; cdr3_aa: CASSPGGINEQFF